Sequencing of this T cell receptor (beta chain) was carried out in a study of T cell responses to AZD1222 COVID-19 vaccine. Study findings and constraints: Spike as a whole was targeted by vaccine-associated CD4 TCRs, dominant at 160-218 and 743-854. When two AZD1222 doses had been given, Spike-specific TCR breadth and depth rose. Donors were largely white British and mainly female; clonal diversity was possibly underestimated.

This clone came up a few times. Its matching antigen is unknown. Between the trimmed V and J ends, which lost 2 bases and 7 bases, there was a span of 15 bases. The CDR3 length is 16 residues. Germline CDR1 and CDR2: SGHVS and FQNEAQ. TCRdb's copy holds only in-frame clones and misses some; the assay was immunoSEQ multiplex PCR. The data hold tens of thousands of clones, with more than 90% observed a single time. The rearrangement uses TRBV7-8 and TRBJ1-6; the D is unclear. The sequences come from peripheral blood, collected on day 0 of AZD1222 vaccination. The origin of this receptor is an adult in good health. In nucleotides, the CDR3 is TGTGCCAGCAGCTTAATGTCAGGTCCCCGGAATTCACCCCTCCACTTT. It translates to CASSLMSGPRNSPLHF.